This T cell receptor beta chain was observed in a study of OX40 agonist ivuxolimab in advanced cancers. Looking at the study overall: Ivuxolimab, which targeted the costimulatory receptor OX40 (CD134), was an agonistic, fully human IgG2 monoclonal antibody. Of the roughly 51 patients in dose escalation, 19 had hepatocellular carcinoma, roughly 15 had melanoma, 9 had renal cell carcinoma and 9 had head and neck cancer. The point of sequencing TCRbeta in the periphery was to test whether ivuxolimab changed TCR sequence diversity and drove clonal T-cell expansion. Partial responses were achieved by three dose-escalation patients, of whom one had hepatocellular carcinoma and two had cutaneous melanoma. The paper reports the monotherapy dose-escalation portion (N ≈ 50 patients) of the phase I ivuxolimab trial. Prior anti-PD-1, anti-PD-L1 or anti-CTLA-4 therapy was permitted, and checkpoint inhibitors had been received by roughly 40% of dose-escalation patients. Intravenous ivuxolimab was administered to patients every 2 weeks at six dose levels: 0.01, 0.1, 0.3, 1.5, 3 and 10 mg/kg. In the dose-escalation cohort, around four fifths of patients were male, and the mean age was 60 years with a range of roughly 23 to 79. The research as a whole found: At doses of 0.1 to 3.0 mg/kg, clonal expansion of both CD4+ and CD8+ blood T cells was observed from baseline to week 6. The antigen specificity of the clonally expanded peripheral T cells was not determined. Low levels of normalized T-cell clonal expansion were also seen in some nonresponding patients. In the 0.1-3.0 mg/kg groups, partial responders were among the patients with the lowest normalized peripheral clonal expansion, particularly in CD8+ T cells. After ivuxolimab, more expanded clones were found on average in CD8+ T cells than in CD4+ T cells.

The germline ends are 24 bases apart after V is trimmed by 0 bases and J by 4 bases. From a lookup of the germline V gene (reference sequence), CDR1 and CDR2 are SGHKS and YYEKEE. The CDR3 contains 19 residues, cysteine and phenylalanine counted. The sequence is cut down to CDR3 DNA, 57 bases in frame from base 1. Genomic DNA was isolated from the sorted cells so that the TCRbeta CDR3 region could be sequenced. TCRbeta CDR3 regions were sequenced using the immunoSEQ Assay. The table comes from immuneACCESS by way of TCRdb, which keeps in-frame sequences with V and J called. Part of the clones is missing from these tables; in studies checked, under half for an unresolved V gene and the rest for unknown reasons. This sample holds roughly 86,000 clones; 80% to 95% were observed only once. Approximately 0.43% of the sample goes to the ten largest clones. Patients with autoimmune disease history or receiving systemic immunosuppression were excluded from the trial. Peripheral blood for TCR sequencing was collected from all dose cohorts at baseline, on cycle 4 day 1, and on cycle 7 day 1. The samples were taken from a phase I, first-in-human, multicenter, open-label dose-escalation trial of ivuxolimab. Adults with locally advanced or metastatic melanoma, renal cell, hepatocellular, or head and neck squamous cell carcinoma were enrolled in the trial. CD4+ and CD8+ T cells were sorted separately from peripheral blood before TCR sequencing.

This clone was found once. This clone's antigen is unknown. Base qualities were left out, and no much larger clone turns up one base away. This TCR came from an adult with an advanced solid tumor such as melanoma, head and neck, liver or kidney cancer. The material was CD4+ or CD8+ T cells sorted from blood, obtained in a trial of the OX40 agonist ivuxolimab. The chain is made from TRBV5-5 and TRBJ2-3, and perhaps TRBD1 as D gene, on 6 matching bases. The CDR3 protein: CASSLVTLGASTSPDTQYF. The DNA sequence reads TGTGCCAGCAGCTTGGTAACCTTGGGGGCTTCAACCTCGCCAGATACGCAGTATTTT.